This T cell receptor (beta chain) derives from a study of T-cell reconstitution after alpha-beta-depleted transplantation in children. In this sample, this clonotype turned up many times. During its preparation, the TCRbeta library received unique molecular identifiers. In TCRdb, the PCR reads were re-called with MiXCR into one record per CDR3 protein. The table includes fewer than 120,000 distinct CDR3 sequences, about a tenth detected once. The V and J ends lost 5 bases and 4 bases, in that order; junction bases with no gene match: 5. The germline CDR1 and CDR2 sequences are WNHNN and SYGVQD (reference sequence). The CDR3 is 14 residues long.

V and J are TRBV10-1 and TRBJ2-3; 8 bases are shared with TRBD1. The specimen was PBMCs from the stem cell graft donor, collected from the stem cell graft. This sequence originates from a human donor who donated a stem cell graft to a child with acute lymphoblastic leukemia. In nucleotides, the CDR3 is TGCGCCAGCAGTTCTAGGACAGGGCCAGATACGCAGTATTTT. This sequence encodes CASSSRTGPDTQYF.